Shown below are 6 T cell receptor beta chains from a single sample sequenced in a study of CD8+CD57+ T cells in acquired aplastic anemia. Previously, flow cytometry had revealed CD8+CD57+ cell expansion in the patients chosen for sequencing. Template material for TCR beta VDJ and CDR3 profiling consisted of genomic DNA. TCRdb re-called the reads with MiXCR, one entry per CDR3 protein. The data show roughly 250,000 distinct CDR3 sequences, roughly 82% seen once. The sequenced sample consisted of sorted CD4+, CD8+, or CD8+CD57+ T cells (not recorded which) from PBMCs. The receptors here all came from a human donor with aplastic anemia.

As for this clonotype: One junction end does not reproduce the germline sequence, and a read error may be involved. The chain couples TRBV7-2 to TRBJ1-2; D unresolved. The CDR3 spans 16 residues. From germline, CDR1 is SGHTA and CDR2 FQGNSA. The CDR3 DNA is TGTGCCAGCAGCTTACGGGCCGGGGAGCTGGACTATGGATACACCTTC. Its protein product is CASSLRAGELDYGYTF.

About this clonotype itself: Because it lacks the conserved phenylalanine or tryptophan at the end, this CDR3 is likely a read error. Because the CDR3's place on the DNA is in doubt, the DNA is left out and the CDR3 is given as listed by TCRdb. The chain links TRBV6-4 to TRBJ2-7; the table gives TRBD1 as D, unverified against the DNA. Germline-derived CDR1 and CDR2 are MRHNA and SNTAGT. The CDR3 region is 11 residues in length, termini included. The CDR3 sequence is CASSDSSTGGI.

To note about this clonotype: Germline is not matched at one junction end, which may reflect a read error. V usage is TRBV7-8 and J usage is TRBJ2-1; possibly TRBD1 or TRBD2 for D (7 bases each). This CDR3 region has 15 residues. In germline, CDR1 is SGHVS, CDR2 FQNEAQ. The CDR3 bases are TGTGCCAGCAGCTTAGCGGGAGGGGGCGATACGCAGCATTTCTTC. This translates into CASSLAGGGDTQHFF. Supplemented by reference TRBV7-8 and TRBJ2-1, the full variable domain reads GAGVSQSPRYKVAKRGQDVALRCDPISGHVSLFWYQQALGQGPEFLTYFQNEAQLDKSGLPSDRFFAERPEGSVSTLKIQRTQQEDSAVYLCASSLAGGGDTQHFFGPGTRLTVL.

This clonotype was counted between two and nine times. This chain connects TRBV10-3 to TRBJ1-5; D is unclear. CDR3 length: 13 residues. Between the trimmed V and J ends, which lost 3 bases and 0 bases, there was a span of 3 bases. Germline CDR1 reads ENHRY; CDR2 reads SYGVKD. The CDR3 sequence: CAISENSNQPQHF. CDR3 nucleotide sequence: TGTGCCATCAGTGAAAATAGCAATCAGCCCCAGCATTTT.

The chain is built from TRBV11-1 and TRBJ2-1; D is unclear. Germline V gene data show CDR1 as SGHAT and CDR2 as FQDESV (reference sequence). V was pared by 6 bases and J by 1 base, with 10 bases between. The CDR3 has 14 residues. The CDR3 reads CASSLTSSYNEQFF. The CDR3 DNA reads TGTGCCAGCAGTCTAACGTCGTCCTACAATGAGCAGTTCTTC.

This clonotype was recorded many times. One junction end disagrees with the germline gene, perhaps due to a read error. The V and J genes are TRBV7-2 and TRBJ2-5; D not resolved. The germline V gene has CDR1 SGHTA and CDR2 FQGNSA. The CDR3 covers 14 residues. The DNA for the CDR3 is TGTGCCAGCAGCGCAGGTTCTGGGTCACCCCTCCACTTTTTT. The encoded protein is CASSAGSGSPLHFF.